These T cell receptor beta chains were read from a single sample in a study of blood T cell repertoires in COVID-19. Produced via immunoSEQ multiplex PCR; TCRdb's table is partial and in-frame only. The table has 150,000 to 170,000 clones, around 85% seen once. Sequencing was performed on peripheral blood. The receptors shown here come from a man in his 60s with COVID-19, enrolled during active disease. The CDR3 runs from the conserved cysteine through the conserved F or W. The D gene is left open where the match is weak. Where a row states a size, it is once, few, many or the class of an expanded clone; other rows omit it.

D gene	V gene	J gene	clone size	CDR3 length	CDR3 DNA	CDR3 protein
TRBD2	TRBV30	TRBJ2-2	NA	16	TGTGCCTGGAGTACTGGACTAGCGGGAGGGTTCGGGGAGCTGTTTTTT	CAWSTGLAGGFGELFF
TRBD2	TRBV27	TRBJ2-7	NA	16	TGTGCCAGCAAAGGACTAGCGGGGCGGAGCTCCTACGAGCAGTACTTC	CASKGLAGRSSYEQYF
NA	TRBV6-2/TRBV6-3	TRBJ1-5	NA	14	TGTGCCAGCAGTTACGTCTACCGCAATCAGCCCCAGCATTTT	CASSYVYRNQPQHF
NA	TRBV27	TRBJ1-2	NA	13	TGTGCCAGCAGTCCACAGACTGGACAGACCTACACCTTC	CASSPQTGQTYTF
TRBD1	TRBV3-1/TRBV3-2	TRBJ1-1	NA	14	TGTGCCAGCAGCCATGGACAGGGGAGCACTGAAGCTTTCTTT	CASSHGQGSTEAFF
TRBD1	TRBV5-1	TRBJ2-3	NA	16	TGCGCCAGCAGCTTGGCGGGACAGGCCTCAGGGGGTACGCAGTATTTT	CASSLAGQASGGTQYF
TRBD2	TRBV28	TRBJ2-7	few	14	TGTGCCAGCATAACGGGGGGAGGTTCCTACGAGCAGTACTTC	CASITGGGSYEQYF
NA	TRBV30	TRBJ1-1	NA	13	TGTGCCTGGAGTGTAGCTTTGAACACTGAAGCTTTCTTT	CAWSVALNTEAFF
TRBD1	TRBV27	TRBJ1-1	NA	13	TGTGCCAGCGGGGAGACAGGGGGCACTGAAGCTTTCTTT	CASGETGGTEAFF
TRBD2	TRBV18	TRBJ2-7	NA	15	TGTGCCAGCTCACCAGGACTAGCCGTATCCTACGAGCAGTACTTC	CASSPGLAVSYEQYF
TRBD1	TRBV19	TRBJ1-5	once	15	TGTGCCAGTAGGGACCCCGGGACAGTCAATCAGCCCCAGCATTTT	CASRDPGTVNQPQHF
NA	TRBV3-1/TRBV3-2	TRBJ1-3	NA	15	TGTGCCAGCAGCCATACCGGGACATTCGGAAACACCATATATTTT	CASSHTGTFGNTIYF
NA	TRBV6-5	TRBJ1-2	NA	15	TGTGCCAGCAGCCCGGCTGGGCAGGGCGCCTATGGCTACACCTTC	CASSPAGQGAYGYTF
TRBD1	TRBV9	TRBJ1-6	NA	14	TGTGCCAGCAGCGGGCAGGGGGAAAGTTCACCCCTCCACTTT	CASSGQGESSPLHF
NA	TRBV19	TRBJ1-2	NA	14	TGTGCCAGTATTCCATTGGGGCGCCCGTATGGCTACACCTTC	CASIPLGRPYGYTF
TRBD2	TRBV14	TRBJ2-3	few	15	TGTGCCAGCAGCCGCCTTCTAGCGGGAGCCGATACGCAGTATTTT	CASSRLLAGADTQYF
TRBD2	TRBV7-8	TRBJ2-7	once	20	TGTGCCAGCAGCTTAGCGTGGTCTAGCGGGAGGGCCACATTGGTCTACGAGCAGTACTTC	CASSLAWSSGRATLVYEQYF
TRBD1	TRBV5-6	TRBJ2-1	NA	13	TGTGCCAGCAGCCTAACAGGGGCTCTGGAGCAGTTCTTC	CASSLTGALEQFF